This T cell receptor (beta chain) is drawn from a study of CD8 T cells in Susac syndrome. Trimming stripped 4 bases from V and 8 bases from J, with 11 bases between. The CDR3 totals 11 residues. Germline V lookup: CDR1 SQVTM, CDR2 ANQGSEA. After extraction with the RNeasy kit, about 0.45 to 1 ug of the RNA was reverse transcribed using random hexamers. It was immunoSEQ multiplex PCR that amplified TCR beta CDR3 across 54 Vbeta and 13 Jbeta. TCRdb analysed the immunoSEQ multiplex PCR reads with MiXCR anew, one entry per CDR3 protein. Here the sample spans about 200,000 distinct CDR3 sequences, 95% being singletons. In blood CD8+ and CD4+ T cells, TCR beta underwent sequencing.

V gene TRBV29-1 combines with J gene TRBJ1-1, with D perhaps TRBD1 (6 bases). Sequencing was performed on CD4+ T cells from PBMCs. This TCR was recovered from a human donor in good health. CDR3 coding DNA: TGCAGCGTTGGGAGGGGGGCAGAAGCTTTCTTT. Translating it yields CSVGRGAEAFF.